Reported below is one T cell receptor beta chain. Its antigen remains unknown. This entry is derived from a study of cytomegalovirus exposure and HLA in healthy donors. Study overall: Within the Caucasian-associated ancestry cluster were around 81% of the 350 to 400 genotyped donors. Findings and limits, study-wide: A cluster of highly shared sequence variants was likely a sequencing artifact. Highest at DRB1 and lowest at HLA-C, TCR association rates differed among HLA loci in a later analysis.

The CDR3 runs to 14 residues. The V segment lost 3 bases and the J segment 5 bases; nucleotides outside the gene matches: 5. Germline V gene sequence: CDR1 SEHNR, CDR2 FQNEAQ (reference sequence). 60 Vbeta and 13 Jbeta primers were used in PCR. Sequencing used immunoSEQ multiplex PCR; TCRdb keeps in-frame clones, though not all of them. The sample shows more than 150,000 clones, 75% to 85% of them seen only once. The specimen was PBMCs. The clonotype was recovered from a young woman in good health and CMV-seronegative. The J gene is TRBJ2-5, the V gene TRBV7-9; 8 nucleotides line up with TRBD2. The CDR3 region is CASSFRAGEETQYF. The CDR3 nucleotides read TGTGCCAGCAGCTTCCGAGCGGGAGAGGAGACCCAGTACTTC.